These 32 T cell receptor beta chains share one sample of origin, sequenced in a study of blood T cell repertoires in COVID-19. Libraries were prepared by immunoSEQ multiplex PCR; TCRdb keeps only in-frame clonotypes and omits some of them. The repertoire includes some 130,000 clones, 81% of them detected once, and roughly 9.1% sits in the top ten. The sample taken for sequencing was peripheral blood. These receptors came from a woman aged 60-75 years with active or convalescent COVID-19.

V usage is TRBV7-8 and J usage is TRBJ2-7, with 9 bases fitting TRBD1. The CDR3 runs to 14 residues. The J segment lost 6 bases and the V segment lost 5 bases, leaving 8 bases of the junction unmatched. In germline, CDR1 is SGHVS, CDR2 FQNEAQ. CDR3 residues: CASSLDRGIAEQYF. CDR3 nucleotides: TGTGCCAGCAGCCTCGACAGGGGGATCGCCGAGCAGTACTTC.

In the case of this clone: Relative to the germline gene, one junction end is altered; a read error may explain this. The chain carries TRBV28 and TRBJ1-2; 8 nucleotides align to TRBD1. Germline assignment: CDR1 MDHEN and CDR2 SYDVKM. There are 12 residues in the CDR3. CDR3 DNA: TGTGCCAGCAGCCCACTTGGACAGGGAGAATCCTTC. This translates into CASSPLGQGESF.

This clone has just one count. The rearrangement links TRBV28 to TRBJ1-1; 9 bases line up with TRBD1. The V and J ends lost 6 bases and 8 bases, in that order; junction bases with no gene match: 7. Germline V gene data show CDR1 as MDHEN and CDR2 as SYDVKM. This CDR3 comprises 13 residues. CDR3 residues: CASRLQGASEAFF. In DNA, the CDR3 is TGTGCCAGCAGGCTACAGGGGGCGAGCGAAGCTTTCTTT.

DNA for the CDR3: TGTGCCACTGGCCTCGAGGGCCTAAACATTCAGTACTTC. Its translation: CATGLEGLNIQYF. The chain recombines TRBV28 with TRBJ2-4; D perhaps matches TRBD2 (5 bases). Germline V gene sequence: CDR1 MDHEN, CDR2 SYDVKM. The CDR3 loop spans 13 amino acids. V gave up 10 bases and J gave up 6 bases, with 16 bases separating them.

The V gene is TRBV7-2, the J gene TRBJ1-2, with TRBD1 matching over 7 bases. With 5 bases clipped from V and 0 bases from J, the junction kept 3 bases outside the gene matches. The CDR3 is made up of 14 amino acids. The V gene's germline CDR1 is SGHTA and CDR2 FQGNSA. The CDR3 region is CASSLTGSNYGYTF. The CDR3 nucleotides read TGTGCCAGCAGCCTGACAGGGTCTAACTATGGCTACACCTTC. The full variable domain, in which reference TRBV7-2 and TRBJ1-2 provide the parts outside the CDR3, is GAGVSQSPSNKVTEKGKDVELRCDPISGHTALYWYRQSLGQGLEFLIYFQGNSAPDKSGLPSDRFSAERTGGSVSTLTIQRTQQEDSAVYLCASSLTGSNYGYTFGSGTRLTVV.

The chain joins TRBV11-2 to TRBJ2-1; TRBD1 is a possible D gene (5 bases). Germline V gene sequence: CDR1 SGHAT, CDR2 FQNNGV. Trimming cost V 3 bases and J 6 bases, with 9 bases left between them. This CDR3 has 13 residues. CDR3 sequence: CASSFERGNEQFF. In nucleotides, the CDR3 is TGTGCCAGCAGCTTCGAAAGGGGCAATGAGCAGTTCTTC.

The chain recombines TRBV6-5 with TRBJ2-3; 7 nucleotides agree with TRBD2. The CDR3 contains 13 residues. Germline V CDR1 and CDR2: MNHEY, SVGAGI. The junction had 5 bases not matched to a gene; V was cut back by 8 bases and J by 3 bases. Written as DNA, the CDR3 is TGTGCCAGCCACCCAGCGGGGACAGATACGCAGTATTTT. This codes for CASHPAGTDTQYF.

The chain combines TRBV19 with TRBJ1-2; TRBD1 agrees at 9 bases. The CDR3 totals 15 residues. The junction had 11 bases not matched to a gene; V was cut back by 5 bases and J by 7 bases. Germline lookup yields CDR1 LNHDA and CDR2 SQIVND (reference sequence). The DNA of the CDR3 is TGTGCCAGTAGTCGGGACAGGGAAAATGTATTTGGCTACACCTTC. Translation gives CASSRDRENVFGYTF.

The chain is built from TRBV13 and TRBJ2-1; D may be TRBD2 (6 bases). The V end lost 1 base, the J end lost 5 bases, and 12 bases lay between the germline ends. CDR3 length: 15 residues. Germline V lookup: CDR1 PRHDT, CDR2 FYEKMQ (reference sequence). CDR3 amino acids: CASSLVPSENNEQFF. As DNA, the CDR3 is TGTGCCAGCAGCTTAGTCCCTAGCGAAAACAATGAGCAGTTCTTC.

This clone was found once. The chain recombines TRBV28 with TRBJ1-5; D is possibly TRBD1 (6 bases). Germline V gene data show CDR1 as MDHEN and CDR2 as SYDVKM. Between the trimmed V and J ends, which lost 2 bases and 5 bases, there was a span of 7 bases. CDR3 length: 13 residues. In nucleotides, the CDR3 is TGTGCCAGCAGTTTAAGGACAGATCAGCCCCAGCATTTT. It translates to CASSLRTDQPQHF.

The chain recombines TRBV5-1 with TRBJ2-5; 7 positions match TRBD2. This CDR3 has 13 amino acids. Germline assignment: CDR1 SGHRS and CDR2 YFSETQ. V trimming: 4 bases; J trimming: 1 base; junction bases outside the gene matches: 1. The chain's CDR3 is CASSIAGQETQYF. CDR3 nucleotide sequence: TGCGCCAGCAGCATAGCGGGCCAAGAGACCCAGTACTTC.

This clone has just a few counts. The sample has other DNA sequences that encode this CDR3 too. The gene calls are TRBV10-1 and TRBJ2-3; 10 nucleotides agree with TRBD2. The CDR3 length is 17 residues. Germline CDR1 is WNHNN and CDR2 is SYGVQD (reference sequence). Trimming cost V 3 bases and J 2 bases; bases outside gene matches: 8. The DNA of the CDR3 is TGCGCCAGCAGTGACCCCGAGCGGGGGGGTAACACAGATACGCAGTATTTT. Protein: CASSDPERGGNTDTQYF.

The chain employs TRBV6-5 and TRBJ2-7, with D possibly matching TRBD2 (5 bases). V was cut by 6 bases and J by 3 bases, with 15 bases left in between. Germline CDR1 MNHEY, CDR2 SVGAGI. This CDR3 comprises 14 residues. In DNA form, the CDR3 reads TGTGCCAGCAGCCTAGGGAGAAGAGACTACGAGCAGTACTTC. This gives the protein CASSLGRRDYEQYF.

The V call is TRBV7-9, the J call TRBJ2-3; D not certain. The germline V gene encodes CDR1 SEHNR and CDR2 FQNEAQ (reference sequence). V dropped 3 bases and J dropped 6 bases, with 7 bases sitting between them. This CDR3 has 12 residues. The CDR3 loop reads CASSLEQDTQYF. The CDR3 DNA is TGTGCCAGCAGCTTGGAGCAGGATACGCAGTATTTT.

The chain recombines TRBV2 with TRBJ1-6; 7 bases agree with TRBD1. The CDR3 has 16 residues. V lost 5 bases to trimming and J lost 0 bases; unmatched junction nucleotides: 4. The germline gives CDR1 SNHLY, CDR2 FYNNEI. This CDR3 reads CASSPTGSSYNSPLHF. CDR3 bases: TGTGCCAGCAGTCCGACAGGGAGCTCCTATAATTCACCCCTCCACTTT.

V and J are TRBV28 and TRBJ2-7; 11 positions agree with TRBD2. The CDR3 contains 14 residues. From germline, CDR1 is MDHEN and CDR2 SYDVKM. V lost 6 bases, J lost 7 bases, and 8 bases stayed unmatched. The CDR3 spells CASSRLAGGGEQYF. DNA of the CDR3: TGTGCCAGCAGCCGGCTAGCGGGAGGTGGTGAGCAGTACTTC.

This clone was detected only a few times. V is TRBV24-1 and J is TRBJ2-3; 7 bases align to TRBD2. The germline V gene has CDR1 KGHDR and CDR2 SFDVKD. Unmatched junction bases numbered 4, after V lost 4 bases and J lost 1 base. CDR3 length: 15 amino acids. The CDR3, as DNA: TGTGCCACCAGTGAGGGGACTATCCGCACAGATACGCAGTATTTT. It is translated as CATSEGTIRTDTQYF.

As regards this clone: This sample includes further DNA sequences coding for the same CDR3. The V call is TRBV3-1 (or the pseudogene TRBV3-2), the J call TRBJ2-3; 9 nucleotides line up with TRBD1. V shed 3 bases, J shed 6 bases, and the junction held 4 bases outside the gene matches. This CDR3 contains 14 residues. Germline V gene data show CDR1 as LGHDT and CDR2 as YNNKEL (reference sequence). DNA of the CDR3: TGTGCCAGCAGCCAGGACAGGGGCTGGGATACGCAGTATTTT. The encoded protein is CASSQDRGWDTQYF.

The rearrangement joins TRBV27 to TRBJ1-1; possible D gene TRBD1, 5 bases. Trimming took 4 bases from V and 4 from J, leaving 13 bases between them. Germline CDR1 reads MNHEY; CDR2 reads SMNVEV (reference sequence). The CDR3 runs to 14 residues. CDR3 bases: TGTGCCAGCAGTTACAAATACGGGGGCACTGAAGCTTTCTTT. Translation: CASSYKYGGTEAFF.

The chain uses TRBV28 and TRBJ2-4; TRBD2 aligns across 11 bases. The ends lost 6 bases at V and 6 bases at J; junction bases unmatched: 7. CDR3 size: 15 residues. CDR1 is MDHEN, CDR2 SYDVKM, per germline. CDR3 amino acids: CASRIAGGEVNIQYF. The CDR3 DNA is TGTGCCAGCAGGATAGCGGGAGGGGAAGTAAACATTCAGTACTTC.

J is TRBJ1-5 and V is TRBV9, with D possibly being TRBD1 (6 bases). V shed 0 bases and J shed 6 bases, with 10 bases lying between them. The CDR3 loop spans 14 amino acids. From germline, CDR1 is SGDLS and CDR2 YYNGEE. CDR3 DNA sequence: TGTGCCAGCAGCGTAGACGGGGGGCCTCAGCCCCAGCATTTT. It encodes CASSVDGGPQPQHF.

The V call is TRBV19, the J call TRBJ1-1; weak D call: TRBD1 (5 bases). CDR1 and CDR2 (germline): LNHDA, SQIVND (reference sequence). The germline V and J ends were trimmed by 2 bases and 10 bases, with 14 bases remaining between them. This CDR3 contains 13 residues. This CDR3 reads CASSIRSGVGAFF. The CDR3 DNA is TGTGCCAGTAGTATACGTTCGGGGGTGGGAGCTTTCTTT. The full variable domain, completed using reference TRBV19 and TRBJ1-1, is DGGITQSPKYLFRKEGQNVTLSCEQNLNHDAMYWYRQDPGQGLRLIYYSQIVNDFQKGDIAEGYSVSREKKESFPLTVTSAQKNPTAFYLCASSIRSGVGAFFGQGTRLTVV.

The rearrangement joins TRBV7-8 to TRBJ1-1; maybe TRBD1 (5 bases). The CDR3 has 13 residues. V was cut by 4 bases and J by 5 bases, with 11 bases left in between. Germline assignment: CDR1 SGHVS and CDR2 FQNEAQ. The CDR3: CASSSRVGTEAFF. CDR3 DNA sequence: TGTGCCAGCAGCTCCAGGGTAGGGACTGAAGCTTTCTTT.

This clone was counted a few times. The rearrangement uses TRBV3-1 (or the pseudogene TRBV3-2) and TRBJ2-5, with TRBD1 identical over 8 bases. V shed 0 bases and J 7 bases; nucleotides not matched to a gene: 10. Germline-derived CDR1 and CDR2 are LGHDT and YNNKEL (reference sequence). The CDR3 runs 16 residues. In nucleotides, the CDR3 is TGTGCCAGCAGCCAAGAGGCCCAGGGGGCGATGAGGACCCAGTACTTC. Its translation: CASSQEAQGAMRTQYF.

J is TRBJ2-4 and V is TRBV7-2, with D possibly TRBD2 on 5 matching bases. The CDR3 spans 14 residues. Looked up from germline, CDR1 is SGHTA and CDR2 is FQGNSA. Between the trimmed V and J ends, which lost 3 bases and 5 bases, there was a span of 11 bases. The CDR3 loop reads CASSFTRTQNIQYF. DNA for the CDR3: TGTGCCAGCAGCTTTACTAGAACCCAAAACATTCAGTACTTC.

The chain carries TRBV7-9 and TRBJ1-4; tentatively, D is TRBD1 (5 bases). CDR1 and CDR2 (germline): SEHNR, FQNEAQ (reference sequence). The CDR3 consists of 16 residues. The V and J ends lost 0 bases and 3 bases respectively, with 11 bases between them. CDR3 protein: CASSLARQGANEKLFF. CDR3 DNA: TGTGCCAGCAGCTTAGCGCGGCAGGGCGCTAATGAAAAACTGTTTTTT.

This chain joins TRBV18 and TRBJ1-6; weak D call: TRBD1 (6 bases). Germline lookup yields CDR1 KGHSH and CDR2 LQKENI. This CDR3 has 18 residues. V was shortened by 3 bases and J by 5 bases, with 20 bases between the two germline ends. In DNA, the CDR3 is TGTGCCAGCTCACCCTTCCGTAAACAGGGAGTGCATAATTCACCCCTCCACTTT. It codes for CASSPFRKQGVHNSPLHF.

The V call is TRBV30, the J call TRBJ1-2; 8 bases line up with TRBD1. Germline V gene sequence: CDR1 GTSNPN, CDR2 SVGIG (reference sequence). V dropped 4 bases and J dropped 7; count of bases not matched to a gene: 8. There are 13 residues in the CDR3. The DNA for the CDR3 is TGTGCCTGGATGGACAGGGAAGCCGGTGGCTACACCTTC. It yields the protein CAWMDREAGGYTF.

The chain couples TRBV10-3 to TRBJ1-5, with 8 positions matching TRBD1. The CDR3 has 16 residues. The junction had 9 bases not matched to a gene; V was cut back by 6 bases and J by 2 bases. Per germline, CDR1 ENHRY and CDR2 SYGVKD. The CDR3 nucleotides read TGTGCCATCAGCGCGGGGACAGGCGGGGGCAATCAGCCCCAGCATTTT. Amino acids: CAISAGTGGGNQPQHF.

This clone was observed once. The chain uses TRBV9 and TRBJ2-7, with 8 bases identical to TRBD1. V shed 3 bases and J 8 bases; nucleotides not matched to a gene: 13. Per germline, CDR1 SGDLS and CDR2 YYNGEE. The CDR3 runs 15 residues. Here the CDR3 DNA reads TGTGCCAGCAGCGCGGACCCCGGGACAGGTTCTCAGCAGTACTTC. It codes for CASSADPGTGSQQYF.

The chain uses TRBV5-1 and TRBJ2-2; D possibly corresponds to TRBD1 (7 bases). Germline CDR1 SGHRS, CDR2 YFSETQ. The V and J ends lost 4 bases and 4 bases respectively, with 17 bases between them. The CDR3 has 16 amino acids. In DNA, the CDR3 is TGCGCCAGCAGCCCCGGGGGACAGACTATCACCGGGGAGCTGTTTTTT. Its translation is CASSPGGQTITGELFF.

V is TRBV7-2 and J is TRBJ1-1; D possibly corresponds to TRBD1 (6 bases). Looked up from germline, CDR1 is SGHTA and CDR2 is FQGNSA. The CDR3 is 14 amino acids. Trimming pared 2 bases from V and 0 bases from J, leaving 7 bases between. The CDR3 spells CASSLQGLNTEAFF. CDR3 nucleotide sequence: TGTGCCAGCAGCTTACAGGGGCTGAACACTGAAGCTTTCTTT.